This T cell receptor beta chain was retrieved from a study of blood T cell repertoires in COVID-19. CDR1 is SGHVS, CDR2 FQNEAQ, per germline. The junction had 5 bases not matched to a gene; V was cut back by 2 bases and J by 5 bases. The CDR3 contains 15 residues. Libraries were prepared by immunoSEQ multiplex PCR; TCRdb keeps only in-frame clonotypes and omits some of them. The sample has approximately 46,000 clones, around 80% seen once. The chain links TRBV7-8 to TRBJ2-5; the match to TRBD1 covers 10 bases. The material sequenced was peripheral blood. The TCR comes from a human donor in a cohort sampled during active COVID-19. The CDR3 DNA reads TGTGCCAGCAGCTTACGGGACAGGGGCATGGAGACCCAGTACTTC. As protein: CASSLRDRGMETQYF.